This T cell receptor beta chain was sequenced in a study of T cells of healthy individuals. TCRdb re-derived calls from the 5' RACE reads in MiXCR, one entry per CDR3 protein. The sample holds over 95,000 distinct CDR3 sequences, roughly 15% seen once. This CDR3 has 16 residues. The V gene end was trimmed by 1 base and the J gene end by 3 bases; junction bases not matched to a gene: 6. Per germline, CDR1 SEHNR and CDR2 FQNEAQ (reference sequence). This clonotype originated in a human donor in good health. This chain connects TRBV7-9 to TRBJ2-1; TRBD2 matches at 7 bases. CDR3 nucleotide sequence: TGTGCCAGCAGCTTAGGAAGGCTAGCGGTCTACAATGAGCAGTTCTTC. Its translation is CASSLGRLAVYNEQFF.